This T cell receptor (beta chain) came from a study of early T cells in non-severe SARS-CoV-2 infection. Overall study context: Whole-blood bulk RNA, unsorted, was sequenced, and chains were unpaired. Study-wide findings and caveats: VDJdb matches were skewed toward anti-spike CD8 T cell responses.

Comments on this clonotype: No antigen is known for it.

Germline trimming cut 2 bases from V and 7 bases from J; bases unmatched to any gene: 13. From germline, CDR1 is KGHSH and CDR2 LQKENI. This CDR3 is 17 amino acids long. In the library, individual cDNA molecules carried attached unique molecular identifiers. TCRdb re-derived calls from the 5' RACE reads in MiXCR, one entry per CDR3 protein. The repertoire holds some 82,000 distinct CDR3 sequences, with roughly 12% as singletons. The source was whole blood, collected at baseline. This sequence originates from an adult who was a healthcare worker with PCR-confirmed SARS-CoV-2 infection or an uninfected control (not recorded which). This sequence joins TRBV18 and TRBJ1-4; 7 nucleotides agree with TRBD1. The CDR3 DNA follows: TGTGCCAGCTCACCAATCACCTTGACAGGGAAGGGTGAAAAACTGTTTTTT. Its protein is CASSPITLTGKGEKLFF.